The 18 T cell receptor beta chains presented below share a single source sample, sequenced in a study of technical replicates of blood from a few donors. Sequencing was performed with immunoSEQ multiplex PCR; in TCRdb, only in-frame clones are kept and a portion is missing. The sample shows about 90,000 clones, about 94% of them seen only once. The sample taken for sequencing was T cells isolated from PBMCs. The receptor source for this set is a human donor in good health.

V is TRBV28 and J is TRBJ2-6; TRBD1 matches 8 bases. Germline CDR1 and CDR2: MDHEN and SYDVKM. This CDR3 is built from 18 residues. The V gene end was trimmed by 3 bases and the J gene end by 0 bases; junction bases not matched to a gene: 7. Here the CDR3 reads CASSFPGTGDSGANVLTF. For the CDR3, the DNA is TGTGCCAGCAGTTTCCCCGGGACAGGAGACTCTGGGGCCAACGTCCTGACTTTC.

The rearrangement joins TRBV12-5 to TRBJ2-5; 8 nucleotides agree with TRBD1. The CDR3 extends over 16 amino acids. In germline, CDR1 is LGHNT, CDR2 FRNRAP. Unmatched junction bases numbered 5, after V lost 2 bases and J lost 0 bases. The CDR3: CASGLSRTGHQETQYF. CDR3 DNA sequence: TGTGCTAGTGGTTTGTCCAGGACAGGGCACCAAGAGACCCAGTACTTC.

CDR3 sequence: CSVVKSYEQYF. The CDR3 nucleotides are TGCAGCGTTGTCAAATCCTACGAGCAGTACTTC. The V call is TRBV29-1, the J call TRBJ2-7; D not certain. This CDR3 has 11 amino acids. V lost 4 bases and J 1 base, leaving 5 bases between the germline ends. The germline V gene has CDR1 SQVTM and CDR2 ANQGSEA.

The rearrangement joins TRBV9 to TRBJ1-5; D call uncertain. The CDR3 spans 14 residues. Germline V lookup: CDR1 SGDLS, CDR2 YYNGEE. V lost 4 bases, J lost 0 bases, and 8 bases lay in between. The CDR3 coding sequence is TGTGCCAGCAGCCGGGGTGATAGCAATCAGCCCCAGCATTTT. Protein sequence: CASSRGDSNQPQHF.

The CDR3 here is CASSPGGGFQHEQYF. The CDR3 DNA sequence: TGTGCCAGCAGCCCTGGGGGGGGCTTTCAGCACGAGCAGTACTTC. The chain links TRBV7-2 to TRBJ2-7, with a possible D match to TRBD2 (7 bases). There are 15 residues in the CDR3. The germline V gene has CDR1 SGHTA and CDR2 FQGNSA. The germline V and J ends were trimmed by 5 bases and 5 bases, with 19 bases remaining between them. The complete variable domain, with remaining parts taken from reference TRBV7-2 and TRBJ2-7, reads GAGVSQSPSNKVTEKGKDVELRCDPISGHTALYWYRQSLGQGLEFLIYFQGNSAPDKSGLPSDRFSAERTGGSVSTLTIQRTQQEDSAVYLCASSPGGGFQHEQYFGPGTRLTVT.

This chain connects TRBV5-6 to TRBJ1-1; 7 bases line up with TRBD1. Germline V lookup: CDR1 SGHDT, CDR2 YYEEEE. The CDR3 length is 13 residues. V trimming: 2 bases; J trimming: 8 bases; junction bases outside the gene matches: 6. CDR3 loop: CASSFWDRGEAFF. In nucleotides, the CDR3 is TGTGCCAGCAGCTTTTGGGACAGAGGAGAAGCTTTCTTT.

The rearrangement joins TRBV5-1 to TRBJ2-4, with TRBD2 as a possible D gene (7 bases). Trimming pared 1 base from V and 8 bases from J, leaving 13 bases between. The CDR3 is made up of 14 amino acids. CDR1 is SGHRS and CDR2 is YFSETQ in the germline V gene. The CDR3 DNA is TGCGCCAGCAGCTTGTGGGGGGCGGGAGACATTCAGTACTTC. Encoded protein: CASSLWGAGDIQYF.

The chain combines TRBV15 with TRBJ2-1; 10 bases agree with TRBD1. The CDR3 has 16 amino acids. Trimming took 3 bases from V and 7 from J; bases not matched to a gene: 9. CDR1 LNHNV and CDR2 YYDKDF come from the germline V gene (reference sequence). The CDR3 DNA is TGTGCCACCAGCAGGATTGGAGGACAGGGGGTAAATGAGCAGTTCTTC. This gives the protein CATSRIGGQGVNEQFF.

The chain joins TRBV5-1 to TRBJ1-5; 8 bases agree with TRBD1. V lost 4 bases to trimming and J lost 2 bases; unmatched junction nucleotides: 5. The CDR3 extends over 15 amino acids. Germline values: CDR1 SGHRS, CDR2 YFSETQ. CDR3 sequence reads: CASSDGTGGNQPQHF. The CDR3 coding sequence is TGCGCCAGCAGCGACGGGACAGGTGGCAATCAGCCCCAGCATTTT.

In nucleotides, the CDR3 is TGTGCCAGTAGTATCGGGGACTACGCCCCAAATGAGCAGTTCTTC. Translating it yields CASSIGDYAPNEQFF. V and J are TRBV19 and TRBJ2-1; 7 positions agree with TRBD2. Germline V gives CDR1 LNHDA, CDR2 SQIVND (reference sequence). The V gene end was trimmed by 3 bases and the J gene end by 7 bases; junction bases not matched to a gene: 9. The CDR3 has 15 residues.

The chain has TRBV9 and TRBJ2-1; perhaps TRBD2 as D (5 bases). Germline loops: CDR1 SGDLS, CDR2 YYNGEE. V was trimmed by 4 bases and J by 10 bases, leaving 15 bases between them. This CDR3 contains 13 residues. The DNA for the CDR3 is TGTGCCAGCAGCCCCGTCGGGGTTGACGAGCAGTTCTTC. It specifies CASSPVGVDEQFF.

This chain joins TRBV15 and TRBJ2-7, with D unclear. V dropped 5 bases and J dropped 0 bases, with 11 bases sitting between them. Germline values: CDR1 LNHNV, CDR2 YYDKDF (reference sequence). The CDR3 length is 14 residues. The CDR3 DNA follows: TGTGCCACCAGCTCCGACTCCTTCTCCTACGAGCAGTACTTC. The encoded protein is CATSSDSFSYEQYF.

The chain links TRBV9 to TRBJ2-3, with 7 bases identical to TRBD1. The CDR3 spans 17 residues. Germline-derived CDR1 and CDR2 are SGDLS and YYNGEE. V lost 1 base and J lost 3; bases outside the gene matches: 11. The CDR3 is CASSVLGRGFATDTQYF. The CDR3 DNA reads TGTGCCAGCAGCGTATTGGGCAGGGGGTTTGCAACAGATACGCAGTATTTT.

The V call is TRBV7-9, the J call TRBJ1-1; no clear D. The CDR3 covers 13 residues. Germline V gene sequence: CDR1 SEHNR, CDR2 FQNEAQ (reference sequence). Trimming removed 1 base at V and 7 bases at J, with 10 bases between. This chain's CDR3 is CASSLVMQNEAFF. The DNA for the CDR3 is TGTGCCAGCAGCTTAGTTATGCAGAATGAAGCTTTCTTT.

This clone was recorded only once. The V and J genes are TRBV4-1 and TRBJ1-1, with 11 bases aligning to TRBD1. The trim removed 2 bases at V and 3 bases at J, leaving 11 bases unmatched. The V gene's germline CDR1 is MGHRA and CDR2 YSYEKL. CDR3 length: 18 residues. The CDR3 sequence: CASSQITGTGGLHTEAFF. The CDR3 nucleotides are TGCGCCAGCAGCCAAATAACCGGGACAGGGGGGCTCCACACTGAAGCTTTCTTT.

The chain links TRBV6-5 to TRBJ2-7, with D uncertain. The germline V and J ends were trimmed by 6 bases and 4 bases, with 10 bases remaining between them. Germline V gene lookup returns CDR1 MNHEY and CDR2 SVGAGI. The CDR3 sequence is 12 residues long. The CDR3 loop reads CASSSPAYEQYF. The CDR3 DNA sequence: TGTGCCAGCAGCTCCCCAGCGTACGAGCAGTACTTC.

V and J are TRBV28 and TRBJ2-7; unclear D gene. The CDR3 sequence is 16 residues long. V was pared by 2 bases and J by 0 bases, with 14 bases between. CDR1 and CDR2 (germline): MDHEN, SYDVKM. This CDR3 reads CASSLIFAVYSYEQYF. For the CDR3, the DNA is TGTGCCAGCAGTTTAATATTTGCGGTTTACTCCTACGAGCAGTACTTC. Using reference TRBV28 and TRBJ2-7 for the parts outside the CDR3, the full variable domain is DVKVTQSSRYLVKRTGEKVFLECVQDMDHENMFWYRQDPGLGLRLIYFSYDVKMKEKGDIPEGYSVSREKKERFSLILESASTNQTSMYLCASSLIFAVYSYEQYFGPGTRLTVT.

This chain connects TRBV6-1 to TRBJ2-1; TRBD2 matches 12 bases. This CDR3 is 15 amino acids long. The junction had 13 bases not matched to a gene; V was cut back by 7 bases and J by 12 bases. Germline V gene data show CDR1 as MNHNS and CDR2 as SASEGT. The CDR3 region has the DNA TGTGCCAGCAATATAGGGACTAGCGGGTTAAGGGGGCAGTTCTTC. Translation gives CASNIGTSGLRGQFF.